Below, 16 T cell receptor beta chains from the same sample are listed, as sequenced in a study of T cells and Merkel cell carcinoma outcomes. Assay: immunoSEQ multiplex PCR; the TCRdb copy retains only in-frame clones and omits some. This sample carries 5,000 to 6,500 clones, around 77% of them seen once, and the ten largest clones take 5.9%. Sequencing was done on a sample of tumor tissue from Merkel cell carcinoma. Receptors were obtained from a human donor with Merkel cell carcinoma.

The rearrangement joins TRBV6-1 to TRBJ2-2; 13 bases are a match to TRBD2. Trimming at V came to 9 bases and at J to 5 bases, leaving 3 bases not matched to a gene. CDR1 is MNHNS and CDR2 is SASEGT in the germline V gene. The CDR3 consists of 14 residues. The chain's CDR3 is CASGTSGITGELFF. As DNA, the CDR3 is TGTGCCAGTGGGACTAGCGGGATTACCGGGGAGCTGTTTTTT.

The V gene is TRBV11-2, the J gene TRBJ1-2; TRBD1 matches 7 bases. This CDR3 has 14 amino acids. The V gene's germline CDR1 is SGHAT and CDR2 FQNNGV. With 3 bases clipped from V and 6 bases from J, the junction kept 7 bases outside the gene matches. CDR3 in amino acids: CASSLGQTGDGYTF. In nucleotides, the CDR3 is TGTGCCAGCAGCTTGGGTCAAACAGGGGATGGCTACACCTTC.

The V call is TRBV5-3, the J call TRBJ2-3; D might be TRBD2 (7 bases). TRBV5-3 is marked as an open reading frame, function uncertain. The CDR3 has 15 residues. Between the trimmed V and J ends, which lost 10 bases and 2 bases, there was a span of 20 bases. CDR3: CASPGGRPSTDTQYF. DNA for the CDR3: TGTGCCTCCCCCGGGGGGCGGCCATCCACAGATACGCAGTATTTT.

The chain combines TRBV6-1 with TRBJ1-2; TRBD1 is a possible D gene (5 bases). Trimming took 5 bases from V and 6 from J, leaving 10 bases between them. Germline assignment: CDR1 MNHNS and CDR2 SASEGT. This CDR3 spans 12 amino acids. The CDR3 protein is CASSKGTHGYTF. In DNA, the CDR3 is TGTGCCAGCAGTAAGGGGACTCATGGCTACACCTTC.

The rearrangement links TRBV4-2 to TRBJ1-2; weak D call: TRBD1 (6 bases). Per the germline V gene, CDR1 is LGHNA and CDR2 is YNFKEQ. The V and J ends lost 0 bases and 6 bases respectively, with 14 bases between them. The CDR3 has 15 residues. The CDR3 loop is CASSQDVGARNGYTF. The CDR3 bases are TGTGCCAGCAGCCAAGATGTGGGGGCTCGCAATGGCTACACCTTC.

The chain couples TRBV9 to TRBJ2-1; 11 bases align to TRBD1. The V and J ends lost 1 base and 3 bases, in that order; junction bases with no gene match: 3. CDR3 length: 16 residues. Germline V gene lookup returns CDR1 SGDLS and CDR2 YYNGEE. The CDR3 here is CASSVTGTGGYNEQFF. For the CDR3, the DNA is TGTGCCAGCAGCGTAACCGGGACAGGGGGCTACAATGAGCAGTTCTTC.

This chain uses TRBV30 with TRBJ1-1, with TRBD1 as a possible D gene (5 bases). Germline loops: CDR1 GTSNPN, CDR2 SVGIG (reference sequence). Trimming took 4 bases from V and 1 from J, leaving 16 bases between them. This CDR3 spans 15 amino acids. CDR3 sequence (DNA): TGTGCCTGGACCCCACCGGGGGTGGGGAACACTGAAGCTTTCTTT. Amino acid sequence: CAWTPPGVGNTEAFF.

This rearrangement joins TRBV19 to TRBJ2-5; maybe TRBD2 (6 bases). Germline V gene lookup returns CDR1 LNHDA and CDR2 SQIVND (reference sequence). V lost 6 bases and J 2 bases, leaving 7 bases between the germline ends. The CDR3 is 12 amino acids. CDR3 sequence reads: CASSRGQETQYF. CDR3 DNA sequence: TGTGCCAGTAGCCGGGGGCAAGAGACCCAGTACTTC.

The chain is built from TRBV18 and TRBJ2-7; TRBD2 aligns across 10 bases. Germline loops: CDR1 KGHSH, CDR2 LQKENI. Trimming took 5 bases from V and 5 from J; bases not matched to a gene: 9. The CDR3 consists of 15 residues. The CDR3 spells CASSNTAGGPHEQYF. The CDR3 nucleotides read TGTGCCAGCTCAAATACAGCGGGAGGGCCCCACGAGCAGTACTTC.

The gene calls are TRBV5-1 and TRBJ2-1, with D maybe TRBD1 (6 bases). The germline V gene has CDR1 SGHRS and CDR2 YFSETQ. V lost 0 bases and J 6 bases, leaving 10 bases between the germline ends. The CDR3 loop spans 14 amino acids. The CDR3 spells CASSLDRVGNEQFF. CDR3 bases: TGCGCCAGCAGCTTGGACAGGGTGGGCAATGAGCAGTTCTTC.

This chain uses TRBV12-5 with TRBJ1-1, with D uncertain. CDR1 is LGHNT and CDR2 is FRNRAP in the germline V gene. The length of the CDR3 is 14 residues. V was cut by 5 bases and J by 1 base, with 11 bases left in between. The CDR3 reads CASGLAPGNTEAFF. The CDR3 region has the DNA TGTGCTAGTGGTCTCGCCCCGGGGAACACTGAAGCTTTCTTT.

The genes are TRBV5-1 and TRBJ1-4, with a possible D match to TRBD1 (5 bases). The germline CDR1 and CDR2 sequences are SGHRS and YFSETQ. This CDR3 spans 15 amino acids. The V end lost 0 bases, the J end lost 8 bases, and 14 bases lay between the germline ends. CDR3 DNA sequence: TGCGCCAGCAGCTTGGTTGTGGGGCCTCAGGAAAAACTGTTTTTT. This encodes CASSLVVGPQEKLFF.

A remark on this clone: This may come from a read error, since a much larger clone is one base off. Additional DNA sequences in this sample encode the identical CDR3. The V gene is TRBV25-1, the J gene TRBJ1-2, with 8 nucleotides matching TRBD1. The germline V gene encodes CDR1 MGHDK and CDR2 SYGVNS. CDR3 length equals 13 residues. Trimming removed 7 bases from V and 7 bases from J; junction bases left unmatched: 8. DNA of the CDR3: TGTGCCAGCACCCCTTCAGGGGGCGGTGGCTACACCTTC. Translated: CASTPSGGGGYTF.

This rearrangement joins TRBV10-3 to TRBJ1-1, with D tentatively TRBD1 (5 bases). Per germline, CDR1 ENHRY and CDR2 SYGVKD. The V end was cut by 10 bases, the J end by 1 base, with 16 bases between. The CDR3 extends over 14 amino acids. The CDR3, as DNA: TGTGCCACCGGCGCCGGGACTGCGAACACTGAAGCTTTCTTT. Protein: CATGAGTANTEAFF.

This clone is labeled as large. The rearrangement joins TRBV10-2 to TRBJ1-6; D might be TRBD1 (5 bases). CDR1 is WSHSY, CDR2 SAAADI, per germline. Trimming removed 4 bases at V and 6 bases at J, with 16 bases between. The CDR3 has 16 amino acids. DNA of the CDR3: TGCGCCAGCAGTGCCCGGGACGCTGGGATTAATTCACCCCTCCACTTT. Its translation is CASSARDAGINSPLHF.

The CDR3 region is CASSQGGQGFVEKLFF. The CDR3 DNA is TGCGCCAGCAGCCAAGGAGGTCAGGGGTTTGTTGAAAAACTGTTTTTT. V and J are TRBV4-1 and TRBJ1-4; weak D call: TRBD1 (6 bases). The V gene's germline CDR1 is MGHRA and CDR2 YSYEKL. V lost 1 base and J 7 bases, leaving 16 bases between the germline ends. CDR3 length: 16 amino acids.